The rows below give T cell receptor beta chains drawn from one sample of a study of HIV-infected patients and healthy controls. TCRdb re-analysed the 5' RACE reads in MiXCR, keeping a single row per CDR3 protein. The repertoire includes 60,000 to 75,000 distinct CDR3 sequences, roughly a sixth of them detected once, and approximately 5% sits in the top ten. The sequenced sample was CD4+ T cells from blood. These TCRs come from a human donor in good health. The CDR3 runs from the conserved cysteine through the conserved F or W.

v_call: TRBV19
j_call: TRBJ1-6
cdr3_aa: CASNTAARGTIDSPLHF

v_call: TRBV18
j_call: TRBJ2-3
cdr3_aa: CASSPSTSTDTQYF

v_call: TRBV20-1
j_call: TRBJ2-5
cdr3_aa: CSALPGPFETQYF

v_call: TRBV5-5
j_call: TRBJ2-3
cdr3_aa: CASTWTGGRTDTQYF

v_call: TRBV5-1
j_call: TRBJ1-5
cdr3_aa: CASSLDPTGAGQPQHF

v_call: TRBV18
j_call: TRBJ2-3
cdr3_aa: CASSPLSGRTDTQYF

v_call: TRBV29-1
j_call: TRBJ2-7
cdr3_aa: CSVGGTGGLRDEQYF

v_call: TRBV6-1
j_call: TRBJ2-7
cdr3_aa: CASSELVWAAYEQYF

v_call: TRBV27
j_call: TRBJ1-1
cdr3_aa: CASRLDSSNTEAFF

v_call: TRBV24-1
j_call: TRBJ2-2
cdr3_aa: CATSRSNTGELFF

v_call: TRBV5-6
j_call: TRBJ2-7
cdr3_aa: CASSWRTSLYEQYF

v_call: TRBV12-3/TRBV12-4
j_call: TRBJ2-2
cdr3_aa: CASRGTPNTGELFF

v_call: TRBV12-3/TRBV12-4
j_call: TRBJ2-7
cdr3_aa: CASSFGRGPYEQYF

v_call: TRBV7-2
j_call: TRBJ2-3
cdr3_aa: CASSWGLAGVESTDTQYF

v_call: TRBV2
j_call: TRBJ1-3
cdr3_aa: CASKRWASSGNTIYF

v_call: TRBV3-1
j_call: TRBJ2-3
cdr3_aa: CASSQDPGQGTDTQYF